This T cell receptor beta chain was obtained from a study of blood T cell repertoires in COVID-19. Germline-derived CDR1 and CDR2 are GTSNPN and SVGIG (reference sequence). The CDR3 runs to 11 residues. V was cut by 7 bases and J by 4 bases, with 8 bases left in between. Using immunoSEQ multiplex PCR, the repertoire was profiled, and TCRdb retains in-frame clones only, with some absent. In the table there are hundreds of thousands of clones, about 88% of which are singletons. The sequencing sample was made of peripheral blood. This TCR was recovered from a woman in her 40s who had recovered from COVID-19. This chain joins TRBV30 and TRBJ2-1; D is unclear. CDR3 coding DNA: TGTGCCTCAAGACTGTACAATGAGCAGTTCTTC. It encodes CASRLYNEQFF.